What follows are 18 T cell receptor beta chains derived from one specimen sequenced in a study of blood T cell repertoires in COVID-19. Sequenced by immunoSEQ multiplex PCR; TCRdb stores in-frame clones only, minus some. The sample carries over 85,000 clones, 80% to 90% recorded once. Material for sequencing was peripheral blood. These receptors all stem from a human donor with COVID-19, enrolled during active disease. The donor label of this sample is uncertain.

The J gene is TRBJ1-5, the V gene TRBV18, with D possibly TRBD1 on 5 matching bases. Germline CDR1 KGHSH, CDR2 LQKENI. The CDR3 loop spans 14 amino acids. Trimming removed 8 bases from V and 5 bases from J, with 16 bases in between. In DNA form, the CDR3 reads TGTGCCAGCACGACAGCCCCCAGTGATCAGCCCCAGCATTTT. Its protein is CASTTAPSDQPQHF. Drawing the rest from reference TRBV18 and TRBJ1-5, the complete variable domain is NAGVMQNPRHLVRRRGQEARLRCSPMKGHSHVYWYRQLPEEGLKFMVYLQKENIIDESGMPKERFSAEFPKEGPSILRIQQVVRGDSAAYFCASTTAPSDQPQHFGDGTRLSIL.

A note on this clone: One end of the junction fails to match germline, which may point to a read error. The CDR3 coding sequence is TGTGCCAGCAGTCAAGGCCGGACCCGGGGAGTGTACTTC. It encodes CASSQGRTRGVYF. The chain joins TRBV3-1 (or the pseudogene TRBV3-2) to TRBJ2-7, with TRBD2 as a possible D gene (5 bases). Germline assignment: CDR1 LGHDT and CDR2 YNNKEL (reference sequence). The CDR3 sequence is 13 residues long.

This chain connects TRBV28 to TRBJ1-5; TRBD1 aligns across 10 bases. The CDR3 has 17 residues. J lost 0 bases, V lost 4 bases, and 6 bases had no gene match. Looked up from germline, CDR1 is MDHEN and CDR2 is SYDVKM. CDR3 protein: CASSSPGQGYSNQPQHF. CDR3 in DNA: TGTGCCAGCAGTTCCCCGGGACAGGGGTATAGCAATCAGCCCCAGCATTTT.

The J gene is TRBJ1-3, the V gene TRBV7-8; D perhaps matches TRBD1 (6 bases). The CDR3 has 17 amino acids. The V end was cut by 3 bases, the J end by 0 bases, with 15 bases between. The germline gives CDR1 SGHVS, CDR2 FQNEAQ. As DNA, the CDR3 is TGTGCCAGCAGCTTCAATCAGGGGATCGGCTCTGGAAACACCATATATTTT. Amino acid sequence: CASSFNQGIGSGNTIYF.

The V and J genes are TRBV28 and TRBJ1-6; TRBD1 might be the D (5 bases). V was trimmed by 2 bases and J by 10 bases, leaving 12 bases between them. The CDR3 is made up of 14 amino acids. In germline, CDR1 is MDHEN, CDR2 SYDVKM. This CDR3 reads CASSLQGSWSPLHF. The CDR3 DNA reads TGTGCCAGCAGTTTACAGGGTAGTTGGTCACCCCTCCACTTT. The whole variable domain, filled in from reference TRBV28 and TRBJ1-6, reads DVKVTQSSRYLVKRTGEKVFLECVQDMDHENMFWYRQDPGLGLRLIYFSYDVKMKEKGDIPEGYSVSREKKERFSLILESASTNQTSMYLCASSLQGSWSPLHFGNGTRLTVT.

The chain is built from TRBV13 and TRBJ2-3; TRBD2 matches 7 bases. This CDR3 is 15 amino acids long. The germline V gene encodes CDR1 PRHDT and CDR2 FYEKMQ (reference sequence). V was pared by 5 bases and J by 0 bases, with 5 bases of the junction left unmatched. The CDR3 region is CASSPRRGSTDTQYF. CDR3 DNA: TGTGCCAGCAGCCCTAGGCGGGGGAGCACAGATACGCAGTATTTT. Full variable domain (remainder filled in from reference TRBV13 and TRBJ2-3): AAGVIQSPRHLIKEKRETATLKCYPIPRHDTVYWYQQGPGQDPQFLISFYEKMQSDKGSIPDRFSAQQFSDYHSELNMSSLELGDSALYFCASSPRRGSTDTQYFGPGTRLTVL.

The chain joins TRBV5-4 to TRBJ2-1, with TRBD2 matching 10 bases. The CDR3 sequence is 16 residues long. J gave up 7 bases and V 3 bases, and 10 bases lay outside the gene matches. The V gene's germline CDR1 is SGHNT and CDR2 YYREEE (reference sequence). CDR3 bases: TGTGCCAGCAGCTGGACCAGCGGGGGGGATATAAATGAGCAGTTCTTC. This gives the protein CASSWTSGGDINEQFF. The complete variable domain, with remaining parts taken from reference TRBV5-4 and TRBJ2-1, reads ETGVTQSPTHLIKTRGQQVTLRCSSQSGHNTVSWYQQALGQGPQFIFQYYREEENGRGNFPPRFSGLQFPNYSSELNVNALELDDSALYLCASSWTSGGDINEQFFGPGTRLTVL.

V and J are TRBV5-4 and TRBJ1-1, with D hard to call. Germline-derived CDR1 and CDR2 are SGHNT and YYREEE (reference sequence). V gave up 0 bases and J gave up 7 bases, with 7 bases separating them. The CDR3 is 12 residues long. Here the CDR3 reads CASSLGAGEAFF. The CDR3 DNA follows: TGTGCCAGCAGCTTGGGGGCAGGTGAAGCTTTCTTT.

V and J are TRBV6-1 and TRBJ2-5; 11 bases line up with TRBD2. CDR1 and CDR2 from the germline V gene are MNHNS and SASEGT. V gave up 2 bases and J gave up 5 bases; unmatched junction bases: 4. CDR3 length equals 15 residues. CDR3 sequence reads: CASSELAGGPETQYF. The CDR3 DNA is TGTGCCAGCAGTGAATTAGCGGGGGGGCCGGAGACCCAGTACTTC.

The rearrangement joins TRBV28 to TRBJ1-1; no reliable D call. The CDR3 length is 10 residues. Germline CDR1 and CDR2: MDHEN and SYDVKM. Trimming removed 11 bases at V and 11 bases at J, with 15 bases between. The CDR3 region is CAHLRGWAFF. CDR3 DNA: TGTGCCCACCTCCGAGGGTGGGCTTTCTTT. Looking up the rest from reference TRBV28 and TRBJ1-1 gives the full variable domain: DVKVTQSSRYLVKRTGEKVFLECVQDMDHENMFWYRQDPGLGLRLIYFSYDVKMKEKGDIPEGYSVSREKKERFSLILESASTNQTSMYLCAHLRGWAFFGQGTRLTVV.

The chain couples TRBV4-1 to TRBJ1-2; D is possibly TRBD1 (5 bases). The CDR3 has 14 residues. Germline V gene lookup returns CDR1 MGHRA and CDR2 YSYEKL. V was cut by 2 bases and J by 7 bases, with 14 bases left in between. CDR3 residues: CASSQNTGSRGYTF. CDR3 DNA: TGCGCCAGCAGCCAAAACACAGGTTCTCGTGGCTACACCTTC.

This clone came up a few times. The chain recombines TRBV27 with TRBJ1-5, with D maybe TRBD1 (5 bases). There are 14 residues in the CDR3. Trimming took off 0 bases at V and 7 bases at J, with 10 bases between the two ends. Germline CDR1 and CDR2: MNHEY and SMNVEV (reference sequence). The CDR3 DNA is TGTGCCAGCAGTTTATCGGGGCCTGGACAGCCCCAGCATTTT. It yields the protein CASSLSGPGQPQHF.

CDR3 sequence reads: CASSNLPGYSGTEAFF. CDR3 sequence (DNA): TGTGCCAGTAGTAACCTTCCTGGGTATTCGGGCACTGAAGCTTTCTTT. The chain has TRBV19 and TRBJ1-1, with no clear D. Looked up from germline, CDR1 is LNHDA and CDR2 is SQIVND (reference sequence). V was trimmed by 4 bases and J by 4 bases, leaving 19 bases between them. The CDR3 spans 16 residues.

The CDR3 loop is CASKSKNIQYF. The CDR3, as DNA: TGTGCCAGCAAATCTAAAAACATTCAGTACTTC. The J gene is TRBJ2-4, the V gene TRBV6-5; D uncertain. The germline CDR1 and CDR2 sequences are MNHEY and SVGAGI. This CDR3 spans 11 amino acids. V dropped 7 bases and J dropped 4 bases, with 5 bases sitting between them.

This clone was seen just once. Here the CDR3 reads CASSLVGGYSPLHF. The DNA for the CDR3 is TGTGCCAGCAGCTTAGTTGGAGGATATTCACCCCTCCACTTT. The chain combines TRBV11-2 with TRBJ1-6, with D hard to call. In germline, CDR1 is SGHAT, CDR2 FQNNGV. Trimming removed 1 base from V and 8 bases from J, with 9 bases in between. This CDR3 is 14 amino acids long.

The V gene is TRBV6-6, the J gene TRBJ2-7, with TRBD2 identical over 7 bases. The germline CDR1 and CDR2 sequences are MNHNY and SVGAGI (reference sequence). After removal of 7 bases from V and 3 bases from J, the junction contained 12 bases not matched to a gene. This CDR3 has 15 residues. Here the CDR3 DNA reads TGTGCCAGCACACCCGGTGGGGGGAGGGACTACGAGCAGTACTTC. Encoded protein: CASTPGGGRDYEQYF.

This chain connects TRBV19 to TRBJ2-7, with D unresolved. Germline values: CDR1 LNHDA, CDR2 SQIVND (reference sequence). This CDR3 comprises 14 residues. Trimming took off 1 base at V and 0 bases at J, with 7 bases between the two ends. CDR3 DNA sequence: TGTGCCAGTAGTATAGCACAGAGCTCCTACGAGCAGTACTTC. Translating gives CASSIAQSSYEQYF.

The chain combines TRBV25-1 with TRBJ1-5; 7 bases map to TRBD1. The trim removed 4 bases at V and 0 bases at J, leaving 3 bases unmatched. The germline CDR1 and CDR2 sequences are MGHDK and SYGVNS. CDR3 length: 15 residues. The CDR3 loop is CASSGGTDSNQPQHF. The CDR3 nucleotides read TGTGCCAGCAGTGGAGGGACAGATAGCAATCAGCCCCAGCATTTT.